This T cell receptor (beta chain) was identified in a study of T cell changes during pregnancy in multiple sclerosis. This CDR3 has 16 residues. Trimming took 6 bases from V and 2 from J; bases not matched to a gene: 5. The V gene's germline CDR1 is SEHNR and CDR2 FQNEAQ (reference sequence). The table came from immunoSEQ multiplex PCR; TCRdb's copy has only in-frame clones and leaves some out. The table shows 40,000 to 45,000 clones, with around 94% occurring only once. The clonotype comes from a female donor with multiple sclerosis, enrolled in a pregnancy study. The rearrangement uses TRBV7-9 and TRBJ2-1; 12 bases are shared with TRBD2. Sample: peripheral blood, taken in the third trimester of pregnancy. The CDR3 loop reads CASRGLAGTAYNEQFF. As DNA, the CDR3 is TGTGCCAGCAGGGGACTAGCGGGTACGGCCTACAATGAGCAGTTCTTC.